This T cell receptor beta chain is drawn from a study of cytomegalovirus exposure and HLA in healthy donors. Germline trimming cut 1 base from V and 6 bases from J; bases unmatched to any gene: 8. This CDR3 region has 15 residues. Germline V gene lookup returns CDR1 SGHRS and CDR2 YFSETQ. About this clone: The target antigen is unknown.

Broader study findings: The authors confirmed in vitro that a few CMV-associated chains were specific for CMV antigens. The study put 150 or so TCR beta chains on its list as cytomegalovirus-associated. Across donors, most TCRs were seen rarely, yet some public ones were widespread. A later analysis found first-cohort TCR clusters tended to co-occur in the 120 validation repertoires.

Assay: immunoSEQ multiplex PCR; the TCRdb copy retains only in-frame clones and omits some. This sample has about 73,000 clones, with about 87% found just once. This TCR was recovered from a woman aged 18 to 35 in good health and CMV-seropositive. The gene calls are TRBV5-1 and TRBJ2-3, with 7 bases fitting TRBD2. Sequenced material: PBMCs. The CDR3 region is CASSLNSGAGDTQYF. CDR3 coding DNA: TGCGCCAGCAGCTTGAACAGCGGGGCAGGGGATACGCAGTATTTT. Drawing the rest from reference TRBV5-1 and TRBJ2-3, the complete variable domain is KAGVTQTPRYLIKTRGQQVTLSCSPISGHRSVSWYQQTPGQGLQFLFEYFSETQRNKGNFPGRFSGRQFSNSRSEMNVSTLELGDSALYLCASSLNSGAGDTQYFGPGTRLTVL.